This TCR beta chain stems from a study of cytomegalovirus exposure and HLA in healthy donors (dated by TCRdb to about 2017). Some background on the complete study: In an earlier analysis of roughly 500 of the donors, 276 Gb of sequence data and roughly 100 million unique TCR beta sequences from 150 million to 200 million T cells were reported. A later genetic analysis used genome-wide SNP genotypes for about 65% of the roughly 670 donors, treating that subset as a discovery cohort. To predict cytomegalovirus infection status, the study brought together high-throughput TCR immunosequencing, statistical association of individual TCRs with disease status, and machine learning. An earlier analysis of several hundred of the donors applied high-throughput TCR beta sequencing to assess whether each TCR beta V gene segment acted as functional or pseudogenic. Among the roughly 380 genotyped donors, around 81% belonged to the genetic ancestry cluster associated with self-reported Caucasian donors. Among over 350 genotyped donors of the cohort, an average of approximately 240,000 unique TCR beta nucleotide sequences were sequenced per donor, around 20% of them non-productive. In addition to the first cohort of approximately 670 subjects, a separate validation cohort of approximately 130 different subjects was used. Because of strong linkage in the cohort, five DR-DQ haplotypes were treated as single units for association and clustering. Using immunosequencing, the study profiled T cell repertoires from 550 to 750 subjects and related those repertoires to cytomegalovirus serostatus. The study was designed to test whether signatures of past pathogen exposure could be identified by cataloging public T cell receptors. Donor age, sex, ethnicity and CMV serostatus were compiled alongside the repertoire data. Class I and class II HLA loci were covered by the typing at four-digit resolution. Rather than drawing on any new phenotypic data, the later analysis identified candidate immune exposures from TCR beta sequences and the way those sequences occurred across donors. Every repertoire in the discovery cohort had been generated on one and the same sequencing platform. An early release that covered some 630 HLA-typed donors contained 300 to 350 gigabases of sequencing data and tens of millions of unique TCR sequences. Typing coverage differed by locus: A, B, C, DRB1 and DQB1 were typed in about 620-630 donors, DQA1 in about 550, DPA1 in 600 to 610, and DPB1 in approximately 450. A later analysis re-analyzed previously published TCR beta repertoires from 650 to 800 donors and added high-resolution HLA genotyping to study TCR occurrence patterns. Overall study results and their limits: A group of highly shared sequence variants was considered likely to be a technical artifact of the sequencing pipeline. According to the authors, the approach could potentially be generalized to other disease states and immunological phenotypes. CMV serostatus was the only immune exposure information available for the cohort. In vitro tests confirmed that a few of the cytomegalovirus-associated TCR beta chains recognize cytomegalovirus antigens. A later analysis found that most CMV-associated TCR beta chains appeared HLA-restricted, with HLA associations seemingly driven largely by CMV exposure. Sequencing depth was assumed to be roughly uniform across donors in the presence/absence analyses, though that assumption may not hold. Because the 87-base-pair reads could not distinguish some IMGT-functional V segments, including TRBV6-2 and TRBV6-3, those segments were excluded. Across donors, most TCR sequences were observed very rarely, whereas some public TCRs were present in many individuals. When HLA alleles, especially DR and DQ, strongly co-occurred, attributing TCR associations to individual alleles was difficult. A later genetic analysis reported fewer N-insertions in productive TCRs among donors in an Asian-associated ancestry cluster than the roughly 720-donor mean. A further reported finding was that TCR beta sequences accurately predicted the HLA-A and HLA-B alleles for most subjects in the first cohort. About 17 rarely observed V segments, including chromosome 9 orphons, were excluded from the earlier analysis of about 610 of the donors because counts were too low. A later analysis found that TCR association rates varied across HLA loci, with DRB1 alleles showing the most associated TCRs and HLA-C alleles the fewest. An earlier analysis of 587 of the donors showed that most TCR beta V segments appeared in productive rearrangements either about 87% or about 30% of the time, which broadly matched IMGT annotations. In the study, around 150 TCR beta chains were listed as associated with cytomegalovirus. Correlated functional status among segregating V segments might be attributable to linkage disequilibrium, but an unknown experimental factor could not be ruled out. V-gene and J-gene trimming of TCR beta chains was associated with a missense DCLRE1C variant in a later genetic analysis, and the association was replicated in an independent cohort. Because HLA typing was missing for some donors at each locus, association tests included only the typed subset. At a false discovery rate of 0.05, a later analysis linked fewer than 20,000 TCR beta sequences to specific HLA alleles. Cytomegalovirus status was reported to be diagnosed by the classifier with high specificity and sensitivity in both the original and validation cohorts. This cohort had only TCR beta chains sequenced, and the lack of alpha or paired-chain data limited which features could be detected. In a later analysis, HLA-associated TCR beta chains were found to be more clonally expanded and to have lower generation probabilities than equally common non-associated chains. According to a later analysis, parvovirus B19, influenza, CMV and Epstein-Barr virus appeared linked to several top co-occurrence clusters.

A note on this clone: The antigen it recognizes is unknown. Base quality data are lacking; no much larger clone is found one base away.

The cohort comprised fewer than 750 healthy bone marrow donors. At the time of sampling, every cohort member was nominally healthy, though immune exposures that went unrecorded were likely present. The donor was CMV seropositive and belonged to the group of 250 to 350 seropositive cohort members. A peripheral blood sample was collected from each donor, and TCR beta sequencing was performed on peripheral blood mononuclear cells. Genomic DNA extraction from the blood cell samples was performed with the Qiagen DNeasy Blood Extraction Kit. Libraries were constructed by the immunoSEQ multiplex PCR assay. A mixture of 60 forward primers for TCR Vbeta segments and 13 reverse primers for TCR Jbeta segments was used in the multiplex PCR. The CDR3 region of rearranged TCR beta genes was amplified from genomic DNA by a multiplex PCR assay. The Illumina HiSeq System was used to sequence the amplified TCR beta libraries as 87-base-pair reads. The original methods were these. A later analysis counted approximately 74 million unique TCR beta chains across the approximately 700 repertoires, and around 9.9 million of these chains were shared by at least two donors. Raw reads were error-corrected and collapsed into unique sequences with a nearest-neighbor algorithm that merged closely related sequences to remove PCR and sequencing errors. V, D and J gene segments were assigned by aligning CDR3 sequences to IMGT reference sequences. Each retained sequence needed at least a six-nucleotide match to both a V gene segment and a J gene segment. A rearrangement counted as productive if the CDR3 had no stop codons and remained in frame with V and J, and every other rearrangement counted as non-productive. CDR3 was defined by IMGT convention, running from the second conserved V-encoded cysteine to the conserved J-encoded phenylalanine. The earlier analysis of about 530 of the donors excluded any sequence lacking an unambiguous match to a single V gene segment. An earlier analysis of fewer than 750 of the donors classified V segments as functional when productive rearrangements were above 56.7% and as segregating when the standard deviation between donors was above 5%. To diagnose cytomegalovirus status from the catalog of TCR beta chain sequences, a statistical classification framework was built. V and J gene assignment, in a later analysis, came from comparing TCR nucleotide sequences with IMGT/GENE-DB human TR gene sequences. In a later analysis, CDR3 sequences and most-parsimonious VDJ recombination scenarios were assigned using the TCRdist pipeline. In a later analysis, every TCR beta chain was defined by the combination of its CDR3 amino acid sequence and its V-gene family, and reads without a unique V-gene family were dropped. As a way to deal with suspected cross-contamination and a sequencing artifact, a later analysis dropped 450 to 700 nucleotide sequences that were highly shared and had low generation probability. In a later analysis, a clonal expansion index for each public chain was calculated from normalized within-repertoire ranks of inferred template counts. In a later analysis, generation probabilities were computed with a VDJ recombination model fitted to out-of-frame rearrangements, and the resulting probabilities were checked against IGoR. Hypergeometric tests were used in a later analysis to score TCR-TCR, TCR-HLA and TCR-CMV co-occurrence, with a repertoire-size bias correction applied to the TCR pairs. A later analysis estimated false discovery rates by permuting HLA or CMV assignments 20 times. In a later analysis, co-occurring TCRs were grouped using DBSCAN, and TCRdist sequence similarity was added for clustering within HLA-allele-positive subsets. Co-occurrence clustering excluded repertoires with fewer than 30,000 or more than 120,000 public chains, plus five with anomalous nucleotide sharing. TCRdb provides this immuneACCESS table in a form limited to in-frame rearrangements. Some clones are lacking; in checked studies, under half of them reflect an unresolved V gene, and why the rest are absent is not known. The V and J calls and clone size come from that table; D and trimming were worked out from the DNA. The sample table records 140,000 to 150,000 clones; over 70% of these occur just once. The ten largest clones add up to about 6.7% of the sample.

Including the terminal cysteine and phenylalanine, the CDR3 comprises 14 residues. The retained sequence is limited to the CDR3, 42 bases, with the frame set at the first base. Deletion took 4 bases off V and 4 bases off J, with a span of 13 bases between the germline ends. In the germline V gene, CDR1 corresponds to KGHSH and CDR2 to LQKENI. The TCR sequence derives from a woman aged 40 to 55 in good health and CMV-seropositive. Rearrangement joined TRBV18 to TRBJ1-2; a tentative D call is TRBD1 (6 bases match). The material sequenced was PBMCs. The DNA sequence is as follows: TGTGCCAGCTCACTGAGCCGGGACACCTATGGCTACACCTTC. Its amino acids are CASSLSRDTYGYTF. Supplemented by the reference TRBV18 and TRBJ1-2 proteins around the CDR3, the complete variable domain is NAGVMQNPRHLVRRRGQEARLRCSPMKGHSHVYWYRQLPEEGLKFMVYLQKENIIDESGMPKERFSAEFPKEGPSILRIQQVVRGDSAAYFCASSLSRDTYGYTFGSGTRLTVV.